These 26 T cell receptor beta chains originate from one sample sequenced in a study of blood T cell repertoires in COVID-19. Generated by immunoSEQ multiplex PCR, the TCRdb table keeps only in-frame clones and is missing some. The data hold 90,000 to 100,000 clones, with roughly 87% observed a single time. Sequencing was done on a sample of peripheral blood. The receptors stem from a woman aged 60-75 years with COVID-19, enrolled during active disease.

The chain is built from TRBV4-3 and TRBJ1-1; D is undetermined. With 1 base removed from V and 2 bases from J, the gap between germline ends came to 11 bases. CDR3 length equals 15 residues. Germline-derived CDR1 and CDR2 are LGHNA and YSLEER. The CDR3 nucleotides are TGCGCCAGCAGCCAAGTTGGAGGGATAAACACTGAAGCTTTCTTT. Encoded protein: CASSQVGGINTEAFF.

This chain uses TRBV5-1 with TRBJ2-7; 7 bases align to TRBD2. V lost 2 bases to trimming and J lost 5 bases; unmatched junction nucleotides: 16. CDR1 and CDR2 from the germline V gene are SGHRS and YFSETQ. The CDR3 has 17 residues. The CDR3 is CASSLPRAGVLGDEQYF. CDR3 nucleotides: TGCGCCAGCAGCTTACCCAGGGCGGGGGTATTGGGCGACGAGCAGTACTTC.

This clone came up a few times. V gene TRBV7-2 combines with J gene TRBJ1-5; 9 bases match TRBD1. CDR3 size: 15 residues. V was clipped by 5 bases and J by 6 bases; unmatched bases: 8. Germline CDR1 and CDR2: SGHTA and FQGNSA. The CDR3 DNA is TGTGCCAGCAGCGTGAACAGGGGGCTGAGTCAGCCCCAGCATTTT. The encoded protein is CASSVNRGLSQPQHF. Filled out from reference TRBV7-2 and TRBJ1-5, the complete variable domain reads GAGVSQSPSNKVTEKGKDVELRCDPISGHTALYWYRQSLGQGLEFLIYFQGNSAPDKSGLPSDRFSAERTGGSVSTLTIQRTQQEDSAVYLCASSVNRGLSQPQHFGDGTRLSIL.

The chain carries TRBV9 and TRBJ2-3; D might be TRBD2 (6 bases). The V gene lost 4 bases and the J gene lost 3 bases, with 18 bases spanning the gap. The CDR3 runs to 16 residues. Germline-derived CDR1 and CDR2 are SGDLS and YYNGEE. This chain's CDR3 is CASSPRLVPSTDTQYF. CDR3 bases: TGTGCCAGCAGCCCTCGACTAGTTCCGTCTACAGATACGCAGTATTTT.

The V gene is TRBV11-3, the J gene TRBJ2-7; TRBD1 matches 9 bases. CDR1 is SGHNT, CDR2 YENEEA, per germline. V shed 1 base, J shed 4 bases, and the junction held 5 bases outside the gene matches. CDR3 length: 15 residues. The CDR3 coding sequence is TGTGCCAGCAGCTTAGGGGGACAGGGTGTGTACGAGCAGTACTTC. This codes for CASSLGGQGVYEQYF.

V usage is TRBV19 and J usage is TRBJ1-2, with D unresolved. CDR3 length: 13 amino acids. V lost 3 bases and J 4 bases, leaving 9 bases between the germline ends. CDR1 and CDR2 (germline): LNHDA, SQIVND (reference sequence). The CDR3 sequence is CASSIGKAYGYTF. The CDR3 coding sequence is TGTGCCAGTAGTATTGGTAAAGCCTATGGCTACACCTTC.

This clone was seen just once. The rearrangement uses TRBV9 and TRBJ2-2; 11 bases are shared with TRBD2. The J segment lost 2 bases and the V segment lost 2 bases, leaving 2 bases of the junction unmatched. CDR1 is SGDLS, CDR2 YYNGEE, per germline. There are 16 residues in the CDR3. The CDR3 sequence: CASSVTSGINTGELFF. As DNA, the CDR3 is TGTGCCAGCAGCGTGACTAGCGGGATTAACACCGGGGAGCTGTTTTTT.

This clone was seen just once. The rearrangement links TRBV2 to TRBJ2-5, with 9 bases aligning to TRBD2. J was trimmed by 5 bases and V by 7 bases; bases with no gene match: 8. The CDR3 is made up of 14 amino acids. Germline V gene lookup returns CDR1 SNHLY and CDR2 FYNNEI. The DNA for the CDR3 is TGTGCCAGCACGGGGGGCACTAGCGGGGAGACCCAGTACTTC. This translates into CASTGGTSGETQYF.

J is TRBJ2-1 and V is TRBV11-2, with TRBD2 identical over 7 bases. The CDR3 has 16 amino acids. V shed 4 bases, J shed 0 bases, and the junction held 6 bases outside the gene matches. Looked up from germline, CDR1 is SGHAT and CDR2 is FQNNGV. CDR3 in DNA: TGTGCCAGCAGCTCGCGAGCGGGGCCCTCCTACAATGAGCAGTTCTTC. It translates to CASSSRAGPSYNEQFF.

This clone was detected once. The chain links TRBV3-1 (or the pseudogene TRBV3-2) to TRBJ1-1; the D gene is possibly TRBD1 (5 bases). The V end was cut by 1 base, the J end by 3 bases, with 12 bases between. Germline CDR1 LGHDT, CDR2 YNNKEL (reference sequence). This CDR3 is 15 amino acids long. DNA for the CDR3: TGTGCCAGCAGCCAAGTTTCAGGGCCGGACACTGAAGCTTTCTTT. Translation gives CASSQVSGPDTEAFF.

The chain is built from TRBV30 and TRBJ2-7; 7 bases fit TRBD1. This CDR3 spans 12 amino acids. Germline values: CDR1 GTSNPN, CDR2 SVGIG (reference sequence). With V trimmed by 8 bases and J by 6 bases, 10 bases remained unmatched. CDR3 protein: CAGDDRVGEQYF. CDR3 bases: TGTGCCGGAGACGACAGGGTGGGCGAGCAGTACTTC. The whole variable domain, filled in from reference TRBV30 and TRBJ2-7, reads SQTIHQWPATLVQPVGSPLSLECTVEGTSNPNLYWYRQAAGRGLQLLFYSVGIGQISSEVPQNLSASRPQDRQFILSSKKLLLSDSGFYLCAGDDRVGEQYFGPGTRLTVT.

The chain links TRBV2 to TRBJ1-3, with D unresolved. The V gene's germline CDR1 is SNHLY and CDR2 FYNNEI. The ends were cut back, 6 bases at V and 4 bases at J, with 7 bases in the middle. CDR3 length: 12 amino acids. The CDR3 DNA sequence: TGTGCCAGCAGGAAGACAGGAAACACCATATATTTT. Its protein product is CASRKTGNTIYF.

The chain couples TRBV4-1 to TRBJ2-5; 7 nucleotides line up with TRBD2. Per the germline V gene, CDR1 is MGHRA and CDR2 is YSYEKL. The CDR3 length is 15 residues. After removal of 5 bases from V and 0 bases from J, the junction contained 6 bases not matched to a gene. The CDR3: CASSNRGDYQETQYF. In DNA, the CDR3 is TGCGCCAGCAGCAACCGGGGGGACTACCAAGAGACCCAGTACTTC.

About this clone itself: This sample includes further DNA sequences coding for the same CDR3. The chain has TRBV5-1 and TRBJ2-2, with a weak D call TRBD1 (5 bases). The CDR3 totals 13 residues. The germline V gene has CDR1 SGHRS and CDR2 YFSETQ. Trimming left V 5 bases short and J 5 bases short, with 10 bases between. This chain's CDR3 is CASSPQGTGELFF. DNA of the CDR3: TGCGCCAGCAGTCCCCAGGGAACCGGGGAGCTGTTTTTT.

The CDR3, as DNA: TGTGCCAGCAGACACATGGCCTACGAGCAGTACTTC. Translated: CASRHMAYEQYF. The rearrangement links TRBV11-2 to TRBJ2-7; D unclear. The CDR3 has 12 amino acids. Germline V CDR1 and CDR2: SGHAT, FQNNGV. Trimming took 6 bases from V and 2 from J, leaving 8 bases between them.

Note on this clone: Germline and junction disagree at one end, which may indicate a read error. V usage is TRBV5-1 and J usage is TRBJ1-6, with D possibly matching TRBD1 (5 bases). The germline gives CDR1 SGHRS, CDR2 YFSETQ. The CDR3 runs 17 residues. As DNA, the CDR3 is TGCGCCAGCAGCTTGGCCCAGGGAAGCTCCCATAATTCACCCCTCCACTTT. Translating it yields CASSLAQGSSHNSPLHF.

The chain uses TRBV6-4 and TRBJ1-1; D is perhaps TRBD1 (6 bases). CDR3 length: 14 amino acids. Looked up from germline, CDR1 is MRHNA and CDR2 is SNTAGT. V was cut by 4 bases and J by 1 base, with 10 bases left in between. The CDR3 sequence is CASSATGANTEAFF. The CDR3 nucleotides read TGTGCCAGCAGTGCGACAGGTGCGAACACTGAAGCTTTCTTT.

The chain combines TRBV5-1 with TRBJ1-2; D is ambiguous. Germline V lookup: CDR1 SGHRS, CDR2 YFSETQ. V was clipped by 2 bases and J by 7 bases, with 21 bases between them. This CDR3 spans 16 amino acids. CDR3 protein: CASSFEGSGLMLGYTF. In nucleotides, the CDR3 is TGCGCCAGCAGCTTTGAGGGCAGCGGATTGATGCTTGGCTACACCTTC.

This clone showed up just once. The chain recombines TRBV4-3 with TRBJ2-3; D unclear. The germline V and J ends were trimmed by 1 base and 0 bases, with 5 bases remaining between them. CDR1 is LGHNA, CDR2 YSLEER, per germline. The CDR3 covers 14 residues. For the CDR3, the DNA is TGCGCCAGCAGCCAAGGGCCGAGCACAGATACGCAGTATTTT. Translation gives CASSQGPSTDTQYF.

The chain carries TRBV19 and TRBJ1-1, with a tentative D call TRBD1 (6 bases). The CDR3 spans 15 residues. The germline V gene encodes CDR1 LNHDA and CDR2 SQIVND (reference sequence). The V end was cut by 6 bases, the J end by 5 bases, with 19 bases between. The CDR3 bases are TGTGCCAGTAGCAGGGGCGGCAGCCCTCGGACTGAAGCTTTCTTT. Translation: CASSRGGSPRTEAFF.

This chain joins TRBV28 and TRBJ1-1, with TRBD1 matching 8 bases. V gave up 5 bases and J gave up 0 bases; unmatched junction bases: 5. CDR3 size: 15 residues. Germline CDR1 MDHEN, CDR2 SYDVKM. CDR3: CASSRQGNMNTEAFF. CDR3 in DNA: TGTGCCAGCAGTCGACAGGGGAATATGAACACTGAAGCTTTCTTT. Together with reference TRBV28 and TRBJ1-1, the CDR3 gives the full variable domain: DVKVTQSSRYLVKRTGEKVFLECVQDMDHENMFWYRQDPGLGLRLIYFSYDVKMKEKGDIPEGYSVSREKKERFSLILESASTNQTSMYLCASSRQGNMNTEAFFGQGTRLTVV.

The DNA for the CDR3 is TGCGCCAGCAGCCAAGAATACAGCCGATGGTCTAATGAAAAACTGTTTTTT. Protein product: CASSQEYSRWSNEKLFF. This sequence joins TRBV4-3 and TRBJ1-4, with D hard to call. The germline CDR1 and CDR2 sequences are LGHNA and YSLEER. Trimming took off 0 bases at V and 3 bases at J, with 14 bases between the two ends. CDR3 size: 17 residues.

The chain uses TRBV5-1 and TRBJ1-5, with D unclear. The CDR3 extends over 15 amino acids. V lost 0 bases, J lost 2 bases, and 9 bases lay in between. Germline values: CDR1 SGHRS, CDR2 YFSETQ. For the CDR3, the DNA is TGCGCCAGCAGCTTGGGAAGTACGGGCAATCAGCCCCAGCATTTT. It yields the protein CASSLGSTGNQPQHF.

CDR3 coding DNA: TGTGCCAGCAGCCAAGATTGGGGACTAGCGGGGGCAAGCTCCTACAATGAGCAGTTCTTC. It encodes CASSQDWGLAGASSYNEQFF. The chain joins TRBV3-1 (or the pseudogene TRBV3-2) to TRBJ2-1, with 14 positions matching TRBD2. Germline assignment: CDR1 LGHDT and CDR2 YNNKEL (reference sequence). J gave up 0 bases and V 0 bases, and 7 bases lay outside the gene matches. This CDR3 contains 20 residues.

This sequence joins TRBV27 and TRBJ2-5; TRBD2 aligns across 10 bases. Per the germline V gene, CDR1 is MNHEY and CDR2 is SMNVEV (reference sequence). With 1 base clipped from V and 5 bases from J, the junction kept 7 bases outside the gene matches. This CDR3 is built from 16 residues. The CDR3 sequence: CASSLLPSGGWETQYF. CDR3 coding DNA: TGTGCCAGCAGTTTATTACCTAGCGGGGGATGGGAGACCCAGTACTTC.

This CDR3 reads CASSLGSPSGNTIYF. Written as DNA, the CDR3 is TGTGCCAGCAGCTTGGGGAGCCCCTCTGGAAACACCATATATTTT. V is TRBV5-4 and J is TRBJ1-3; D not resolved. The CDR3 extends over 15 amino acids. CDR1 and CDR2 from the germline V gene are SGHNT and YYREEE (reference sequence). V was shortened by 0 bases and J by 0 bases, with 7 bases between the two germline ends.